This T cell receptor (beta chain) was documented in a study of blood T cell repertoires in COVID-19. In the study overall: Acute-phase and convalescent COVID-19 samples originated in the United States, Italy and Spain. The analysed material was cDNA or gDNA that came from T cells, B-cell-depleted T cells, or PBMCs.

In germline, CDR1 is MNHNY, CDR2 SVGAGI (reference sequence). The CDR3 has 15 residues. V was shortened by 7 bases and J by 3 bases, with 16 bases between the two germline ends. This clone was picked up a small number of times. Per the original methods: Quantification of nucleated cells was approximated via reference gene primer amplification. Some clones are missing from TCRdb's copy, which holds only in-frame ones; the method was immunoSEQ multiplex PCR. That table gives V, J and clone size, and the DNA gave D and trimming. The sample records 90,000 to 150,000 clones, around 64% being singletons. The sample was peripheral blood. The rearrangement joins TRBV6-6 to TRBJ1-5; no clear D gene. The sequence derives from a human donor with acute or convalescent COVID-19. The donor label of this sample is uncertain. As DNA, the CDR3 is TGTGCCAGCACCACTAGGGAAGGACCCAATCAGCCCCAGCATTTT. Its protein product is CASTTREGPNQPQHF.